This T cell receptor (beta chain) came from a study of shared clonotypes between healthy human individuals. Study information: Each donor contributed plates that comprised three CD4 naive, three CD4 memory, two CD8 naive and one CD8 memory.

Sequencing used immunoSEQ multiplex PCR; TCRdb keeps in-frame clones, though not all of them. The top ten clones hold 34% of a sample with fewer than 850,000 clones, roughly 87% of them seen once. Trimming took 4 bases from V and 4 from J; bases not matched to a gene: 17. The CDR3 is made up of 18 amino acids. Germline CDR1 SGHDT, CDR2 YYEEEE. Sample: memory CD8+ T cells from PBMCs. Subset: CD45RO+ cells pooled with CCR7-negative TemRA cells. The chain has TRBV5-6 and TRBJ2-3, with 8 bases fitting TRBD1. The clonotype comes from a man younger than 30 in good health. Some clones in this sample may be carry-over from other donors' samples. The CDR3 loop is CASSRLPPPAGGADTQYF. The CDR3 DNA sequence: TGTGCCAGCAGCCGTTTGCCCCCCCCGGCAGGGGGCGCAGATACGCAGTATTTT.